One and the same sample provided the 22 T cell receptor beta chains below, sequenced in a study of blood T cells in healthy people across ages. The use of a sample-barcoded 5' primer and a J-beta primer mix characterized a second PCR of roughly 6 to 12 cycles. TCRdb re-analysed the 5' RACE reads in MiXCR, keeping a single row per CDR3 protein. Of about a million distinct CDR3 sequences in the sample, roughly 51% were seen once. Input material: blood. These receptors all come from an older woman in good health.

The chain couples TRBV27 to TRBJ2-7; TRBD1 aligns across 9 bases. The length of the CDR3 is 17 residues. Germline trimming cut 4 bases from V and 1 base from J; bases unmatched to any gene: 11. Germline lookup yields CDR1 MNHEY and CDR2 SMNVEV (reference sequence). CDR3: CASSWEQGAPQSYEQYF. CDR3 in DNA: TGTGCCAGCAGTTGGGAACAGGGGGCCCCCCAATCCTACGAGCAGTACTTC.

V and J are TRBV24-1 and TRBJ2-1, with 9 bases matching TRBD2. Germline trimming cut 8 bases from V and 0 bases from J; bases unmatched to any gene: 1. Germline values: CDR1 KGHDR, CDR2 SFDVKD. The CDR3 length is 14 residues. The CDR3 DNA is TGTGCCACCATGCGGGAGGGCTCCTACAATGAGCAGTTCTTC. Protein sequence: CATMREGSYNEQFF.

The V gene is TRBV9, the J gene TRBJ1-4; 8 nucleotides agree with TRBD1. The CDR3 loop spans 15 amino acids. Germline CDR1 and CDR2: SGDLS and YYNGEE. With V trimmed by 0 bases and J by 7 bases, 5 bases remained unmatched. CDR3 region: CASSVGQGLSEKLFF. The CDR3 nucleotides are TGTGCCAGCAGCGTAGGACAGGGGTTGAGTGAAAAACTGTTTTTT. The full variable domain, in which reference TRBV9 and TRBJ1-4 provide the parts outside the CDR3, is DSGVTQTPKHLITATGQRVTLRCSPRSGDLSVYWYQQSLDQGLQFLIQYYNGEERAKGNILERFSAQQFPDLHSELNLSSLELGDSALYFCASSVGQGLSEKLFFGSGTQLSVL.

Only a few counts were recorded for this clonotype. CDR3 sequence (DNA): TGTGCCAGCAGTTTAGAGCGGGGGGGCAATGAGCAGTTCTTC. Its protein product is CASSLERGGNEQFF. The chain is built from TRBV27 and TRBJ2-1; 10 bases match TRBD2. The V and J ends lost 2 bases and 6 bases, in that order; junction bases with no gene match: 1. Germline V lookup: CDR1 MNHEY, CDR2 SMNVEV (reference sequence). The CDR3 runs 14 residues.

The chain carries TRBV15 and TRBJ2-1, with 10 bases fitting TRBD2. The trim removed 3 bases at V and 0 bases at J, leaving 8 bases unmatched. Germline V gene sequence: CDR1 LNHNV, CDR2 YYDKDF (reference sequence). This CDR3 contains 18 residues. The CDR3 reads CATSSPGTSVYSYNEQFF. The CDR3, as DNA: TGTGCCACCAGCAGTCCCGGGACTAGCGTCTACTCCTACAATGAGCAGTTCTTC.

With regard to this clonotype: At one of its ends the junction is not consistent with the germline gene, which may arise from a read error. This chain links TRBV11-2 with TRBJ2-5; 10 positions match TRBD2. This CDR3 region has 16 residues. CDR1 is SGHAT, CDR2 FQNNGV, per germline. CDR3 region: CVSSSNLAGEGETQYF. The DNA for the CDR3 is TGTGTCAGCAGCTCAAATCTAGCGGGGGAGGGAGAGACCCAGTACTTC. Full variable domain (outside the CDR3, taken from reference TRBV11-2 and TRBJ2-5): EAGVAQSPRYKIIEKRQSVAFWCNPISGHATLYWYQQILGQGPKLLIQFQNNGVVDDSQLPKDRFSAERLKGVDSTLKIQPAKLEDSAVYLCVSSSNLAGEGETQYFGPGTRLLVL.

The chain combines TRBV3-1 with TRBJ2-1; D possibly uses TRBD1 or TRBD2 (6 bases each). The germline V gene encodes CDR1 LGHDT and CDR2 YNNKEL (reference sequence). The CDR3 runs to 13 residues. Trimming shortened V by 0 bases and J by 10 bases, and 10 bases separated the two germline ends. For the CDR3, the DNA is TGTGCCAGCAGCCAAGAGGGGGGCAGGGAGCAGTTCTTC. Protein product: CASSQEGGREQFF.

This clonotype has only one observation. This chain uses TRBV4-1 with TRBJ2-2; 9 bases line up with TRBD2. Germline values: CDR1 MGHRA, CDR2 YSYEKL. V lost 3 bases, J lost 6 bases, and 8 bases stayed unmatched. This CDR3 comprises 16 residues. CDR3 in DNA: TGCGCCAGCAGCCAGATAGCGGGACTAGCCTCCGGGGAGCTGTTTTTT. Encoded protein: CASSQIAGLASGELFF.

The CDR3 bases are TGTGCCAGCAGCCACACAGGGGGCGAAGCGACGCGGTCCTACGAGCAGTACTTC. Encoded protein: CASSHTGGEATRSYEQYF. The J gene is TRBJ2-7, the V gene TRBV4-2; 9 bases are shared with TRBD1. V shed 3 bases and J 1 base; nucleotides not matched to a gene: 13. This CDR3 spans 18 amino acids. Per germline, CDR1 LGHNA and CDR2 YNFKEQ.

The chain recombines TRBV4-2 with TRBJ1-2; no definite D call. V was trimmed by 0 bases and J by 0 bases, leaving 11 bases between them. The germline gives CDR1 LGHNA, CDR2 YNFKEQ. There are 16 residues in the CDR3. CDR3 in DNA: TGTGCCAGCAGCCAAGATCTGGAGGGCACTAACTATGGCTACACCTTC. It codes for CASSQDLEGTNYGYTF.

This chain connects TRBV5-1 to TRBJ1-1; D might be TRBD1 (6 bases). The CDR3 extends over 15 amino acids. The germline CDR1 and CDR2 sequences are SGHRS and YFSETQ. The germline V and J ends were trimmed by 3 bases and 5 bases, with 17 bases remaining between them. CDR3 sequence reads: CASSSLQGSTTEAFF. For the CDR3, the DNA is TGCGCCAGCAGCTCTTTACAGGGTTCGACTACTGAAGCTTTCTTT.

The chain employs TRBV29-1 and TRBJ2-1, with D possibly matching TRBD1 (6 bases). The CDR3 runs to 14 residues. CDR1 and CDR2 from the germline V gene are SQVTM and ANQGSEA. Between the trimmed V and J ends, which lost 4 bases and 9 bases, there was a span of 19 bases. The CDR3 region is CSVGFGTIFSEQFF. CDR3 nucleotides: TGCAGCGTTGGGTTCGGGACAATTTTTAGTGAGCAGTTCTTC.

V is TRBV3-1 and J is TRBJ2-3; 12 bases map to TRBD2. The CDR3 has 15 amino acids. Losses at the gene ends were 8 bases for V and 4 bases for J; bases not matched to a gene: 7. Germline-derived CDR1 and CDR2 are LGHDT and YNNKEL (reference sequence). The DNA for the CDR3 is TGTGCCAGCGGTCCTAGCGGGAGGGCCGCAGATACGCAGTATTTT. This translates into CASGPSGRAADTQYF.

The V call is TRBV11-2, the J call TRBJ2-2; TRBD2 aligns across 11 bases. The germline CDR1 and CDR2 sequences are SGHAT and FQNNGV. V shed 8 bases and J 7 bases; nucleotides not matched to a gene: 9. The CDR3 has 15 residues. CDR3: CASSPLAGGDGELFF. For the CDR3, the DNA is TGTGCCAGCTCTCCTCTAGCGGGAGGAGACGGGGAGCTGTTTTTT.

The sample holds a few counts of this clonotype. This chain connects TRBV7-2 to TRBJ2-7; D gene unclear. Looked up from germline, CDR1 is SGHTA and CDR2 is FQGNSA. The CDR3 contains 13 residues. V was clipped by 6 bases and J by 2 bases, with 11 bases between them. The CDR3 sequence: CASRPAGPYEQYF. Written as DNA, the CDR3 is TGTGCCAGCAGACCGGCTGGCCCCTACGAGCAGTACTTC.

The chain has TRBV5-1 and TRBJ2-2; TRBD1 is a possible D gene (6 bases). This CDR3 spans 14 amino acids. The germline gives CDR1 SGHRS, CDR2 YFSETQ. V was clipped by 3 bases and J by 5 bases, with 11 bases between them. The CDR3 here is CASSWTVGTGELFF. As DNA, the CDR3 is TGCGCCAGCAGCTGGACAGTAGGAACCGGGGAGCTGTTTTTT.

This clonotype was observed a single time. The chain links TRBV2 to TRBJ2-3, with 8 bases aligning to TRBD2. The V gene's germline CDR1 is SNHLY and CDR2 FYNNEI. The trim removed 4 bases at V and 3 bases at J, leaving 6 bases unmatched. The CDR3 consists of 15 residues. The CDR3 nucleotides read TGTGCCAGCAGTGGGGGACTAGTAGGTACAGATACGCAGTATTTT. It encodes CASSGGLVGTDTQYF.

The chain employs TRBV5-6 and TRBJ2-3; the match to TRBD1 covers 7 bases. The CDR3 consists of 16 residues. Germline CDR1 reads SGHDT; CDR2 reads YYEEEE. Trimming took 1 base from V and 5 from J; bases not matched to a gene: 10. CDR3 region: CASSLKSGGRGDTQYF. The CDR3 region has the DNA TGTGCCAGCAGCTTGAAATCAGGGGGTAGGGGAGATACGCAGTATTTT.

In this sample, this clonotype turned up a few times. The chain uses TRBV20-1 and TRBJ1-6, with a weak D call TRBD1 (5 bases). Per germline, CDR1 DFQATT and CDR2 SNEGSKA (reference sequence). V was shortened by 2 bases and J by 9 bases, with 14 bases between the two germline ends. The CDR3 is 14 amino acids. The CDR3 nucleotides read TGCAGTGCTAGATTCGGGACCCGGGGTTCACCCCTCCACTTT. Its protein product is CSARFGTRGSPLHF.

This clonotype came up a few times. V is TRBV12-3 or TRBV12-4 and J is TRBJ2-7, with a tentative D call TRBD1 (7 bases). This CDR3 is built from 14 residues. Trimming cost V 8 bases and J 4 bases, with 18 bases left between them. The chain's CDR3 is CASRYAAGGYEQYF. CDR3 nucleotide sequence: TGTGCCAGCCGCTATGCGGCAGGGGGGTACGAGCAGTACTTC.

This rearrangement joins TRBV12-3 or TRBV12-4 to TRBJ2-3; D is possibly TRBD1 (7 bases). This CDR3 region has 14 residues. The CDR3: CGVQGRGGTDTQYF. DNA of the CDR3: TGTGGAGTCCAGGGCAGGGGGGGCACAGATACGCAGTATTTT.

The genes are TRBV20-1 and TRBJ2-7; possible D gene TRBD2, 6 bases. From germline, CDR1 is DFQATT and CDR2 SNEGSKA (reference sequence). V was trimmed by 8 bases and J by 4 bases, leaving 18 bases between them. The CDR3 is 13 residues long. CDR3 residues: CSMGGLRDYEQYF. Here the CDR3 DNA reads TGCAGTATGGGAGGCCTGAGGGATTACGAGCAGTACTTC.